The clone carrying this T cell receptor (beta chain) occurred once. This specimen comes from a study of OX40 agonist ivuxolimab in advanced cancers. Whole-study context: Dose-escalation subjects each had hepatocellular carcinoma, melanoma, renal cell or head and neck cancer.

Only in-frame clones appear in the TCRdb table, and some are missing; sequencing was by immunoSEQ multiplex PCR. The profile shows roughly 45,000 clones, approximately 81% of them singletons. The germline V gene encodes CDR1 SGHNT and CDR2 YYREEE (reference sequence). With V trimmed by 5 bases and J by 4 bases, 5 bases remained unmatched. The CDR3 loop spans 13 amino acids. The sample in question was CD4+ or CD8+ T cells sorted from blood, obtained in a trial of the OX40 agonist ivuxolimab. The sequence derives from an adult with an advanced solid tumor such as melanoma, head and neck, liver or kidney cancer. The chain carries TRBV5-4 and TRBJ1-1; 7 nucleotides line up with TRBD1. The CDR3 here is CASSFQGGTEAFF. For the CDR3, the DNA is TGTGCCAGCAGTTTTCAGGGGGGCACTGAAGCTTTCTTT.